These 24 T cell receptor beta chains were all obtained from the same sample, sequenced in a study of CD8+ T cells in alopecia areata. Following RNA extraction, reverse transcription yielded cDNA that acted as the sequencing template. This table comes from immunoSEQ multiplex PCR, and its TCRdb copy is limited to in-frame clones, with some not included. Here the sample spans under 150,000 clones, roughly 55% being singletons. Indicated treatment: oral pan-JAK inhibitor, 5-10 mg twice daily. This sample comprised CD4+ T cells sorted from blood, obtained at week 4, from a patient treated with tofacitinib. Receptors were obtained from a human donor with alopecia areata.

This clone appeared a few times. The chain employs TRBV14 and TRBJ2-1; D uncertain. The germline gives CDR1 SGHDN, CDR2 FVKESK. V was cut by 1 base and J by 6 bases, with 10 bases left in between. The CDR3 has 14 amino acids. CDR3 sequence reads: CASSQVISTNEQFF. CDR3 in DNA: TGTGCCAGCAGCCAAGTTATCAGTACCAATGAGCAGTTCTTC.

The chain combines TRBV29-1 with TRBJ2-5; 12 nucleotides agree with TRBD2. Germline V lookup: CDR1 SQVTM, CDR2 ANQGSEA. The V gene end was trimmed by 6 bases and the J gene end by 4 bases; junction bases not matched to a gene: 9. The CDR3 spans 15 residues. CDR3 loop: CSVPLAGGFGETQYF. Written as DNA, the CDR3 is TGCAGCGTGCCACTAGCGGGAGGATTCGGAGAGACCCAGTACTTC. Complete variable domain (other parts from reference TRBV29-1 and TRBJ2-5): SAVISQKPSRDICQRGTSLTIQCQVDSQVTMMFWYRQQPGQSLTLIATANQGSEATYESGFVIDKFPISRPNLTFSTLTVSNMSPEDSSIYLCSVPLAGGFGETQYFGPGTRLLVL.

This clone occurred a few times. The gene calls are TRBV7-2 and TRBJ1-5; D is ambiguous. Trimming took off 4 bases at V and 3 bases at J, with 7 bases between the two ends. The CDR3 consists of 13 residues. Per the germline V gene, CDR1 is SGHTA and CDR2 is FQGNSA. The CDR3: CASSSTSNQPQHF. CDR3 nucleotides: TGTGCCAGCAGCTCTACCTCCAATCAGCCCCAGCATTTT.

About this clone itself: Other DNA sequences in the sample encode the same CDR3. V and J are TRBV4-3 and TRBJ2-6; perhaps TRBD2 as D (6 bases). V was clipped by 8 bases and J by 4 bases, with 18 bases between them. The CDR3 runs 16 residues. Germline V gives CDR1 LGHNA, CDR2 YSLEER. CDR3 in amino acids: CASSRGAVAGANVLTF. The DNA for the CDR3 is TGCGCCAGCTCACGCGGGGCGGTTGCCGGGGCCAACGTCCTGACTTTC.

The J gene is TRBJ1-4, the V gene TRBV9, with D unclear. This CDR3 contains 14 residues. V lost 0 bases and J lost 4, with 7 bases in between. Germline lookup yields CDR1 SGDLS and CDR2 YYNGEE. The CDR3 loop reads CASSVDNGNEKLFF. CDR3 nucleotide sequence: TGTGCCAGCAGCGTAGATAACGGTAATGAAAAACTGTTTTTT.

This clone turned up a few times. CDR3 bases: TGTGCCAGCAGCTTAGAGCGGAACACCGGGGAGCTGTTTTTT. It is translated as CASSLERNTGELFF. The V gene is TRBV7-2, the J gene TRBJ2-2; D remains ambiguous. Per germline, CDR1 SGHTA and CDR2 FQGNSA. The CDR3 consists of 14 residues. V shed 1 base and J shed 1 base, with 4 bases lying between them.

This chain links TRBV7-2 with TRBJ2-5, with D possibly TRBD1 on 6 matching bases. The CDR3 runs to 16 residues. Germline V gives CDR1 SGHTA, CDR2 FQGNSA. Deletions cut 4 bases from V and 1 base from J, with 16 bases between. For the CDR3, the DNA is TGTGCCAGCAGCTCACTTCAGGGGAACCCCCAAGAGACCCAGTACTTC. Its protein product is CASSSLQGNPQETQYF.

The chain employs TRBV29-1 and TRBJ1-1, with D possibly being TRBD1 (5 bases). CDR1 is SQVTM and CDR2 is ANQGSEA in the germline V gene. Between the trimmed V and J ends, which lost 4 bases and 5 bases, there was a span of 14 bases. The CDR3 runs 13 residues. In DNA form, the CDR3 reads TGCAGCGTTGCTTCCAGGGAGGGTACTGAAGCTTTCTTT. This codes for CSVASREGTEAFF.

This clone was detected a few times. The chain employs TRBV7-2 and TRBJ2-1, with 7 bases identical to TRBD2. Germline values: CDR1 SGHTA, CDR2 FQGNSA. The trim removed 5 bases at V and 4 bases at J, leaving 5 bases unmatched. CDR3 size: 14 residues. The CDR3 spells CASSLSGVYNEQFF. CDR3 DNA: TGTGCCAGCAGCCTAAGCGGGGTATACAATGAGCAGTTCTTC.

This clone has more than one count but fewer than ten. This chain connects TRBV30 to TRBJ1-5; D perhaps matches TRBD1 (6 bases). The CDR3 sequence is 13 residues long. From germline, CDR1 is GTSNPN and CDR2 SVGIG (reference sequence). Trimming stripped 0 bases from V and 7 bases from J, with 10 bases between. CDR3 bases: TGTGCCTGGAGTGTCGGGGGCGCGCAGCCCCAGCATTTT. Its protein product is CAWSVGGAQPQHF.

The J gene is TRBJ1-5, the V gene TRBV30; 7 bases match TRBD1. This CDR3 spans 13 amino acids. The V gene end was trimmed by 3 bases and the J gene end by 5 bases; junction bases not matched to a gene: 4. Germline V gene lookup returns CDR1 GTSNPN and CDR2 SVGIG (reference sequence). The CDR3 sequence is CAWSEGAYQPQHF. The CDR3 DNA reads as TGTGCCTGGAGCGAGGGGGCCTATCAGCCCCAGCATTTT.

This chain links TRBV5-1 with TRBJ2-7; 9 bases are a match to TRBD2. CDR3 length: 16 amino acids. The germline CDR1 and CDR2 sequences are SGHRS and YFSETQ. With V trimmed by 3 bases and J by 4 bases, 11 bases remained unmatched. Here the CDR3 reads CASSSRKTSGVYEQYF. CDR3 nucleotides: TGCGCCAGCAGCTCCCGAAAGACTAGCGGCGTATACGAGCAGTACTTC.

This clone was seen more than once but under ten times. The rearrangement uses TRBV30 and TRBJ1-2; no clear D. V was trimmed by 0 bases and J by 6 bases, leaving 11 bases between them. The germline gives CDR1 GTSNPN, CDR2 SVGIG (reference sequence). The CDR3 is 13 amino acids. CDR3 in amino acids: CAWSVRRLDGYTF. The CDR3 region has the DNA TGTGCCTGGAGTGTACGAAGGCTTGATGGCTACACCTTC.

This clone has just a few counts. This rearrangement joins TRBV23-1 to TRBJ2-3, with 8 positions matching TRBD2. TRBV23-1 is flagged as an ORF with uncertain function. CDR3 size: 14 residues. Unmatched junction bases numbered 10, after V lost 10 bases and J lost 4 bases. The CDR3: CATRPGGAADTQYF. In DNA form, the CDR3 reads TGCGCCACCAGGCCCGGGGGGGCCGCAGATACGCAGTATTTT.

The CDR3 sequence: CASSFVGEKYSNQPQHF. In nucleotides, the CDR3 is TGTGCCAGCAGTTTCGTTGGAGAGAAGTATAGCAATCAGCCCCAGCATTTT. This chain connects TRBV27 to TRBJ1-5; no firm D call. The V end lost 3 bases, the J end lost 0 bases, and 15 bases lay between the germline ends. CDR3 length: 17 residues. Germline V gene sequence: CDR1 MNHEY, CDR2 SMNVEV (reference sequence).

The chain employs TRBV29-1 and TRBJ2-7; possible D gene TRBD2, 6 bases. Trimming cost V 7 bases and J 2 bases, with 9 bases left between them. The CDR3 runs 11 residues. Germline V gene sequence: CDR1 SQVTM, CDR2 ANQGSEA. CDR3 region: CSAGLTYEQYF. The CDR3 DNA follows: TGCAGCGCGGGACTTACCTACGAGCAGTACTTC.

In its sample, this clone was seen a few times. This chain uses TRBV14 with TRBJ1-1; D gene ambiguous. The CDR3 length is 13 residues. The V gene's germline CDR1 is SGHDN and CDR2 FVKESK. Trimming cost V 4 bases and J 8 bases, with 14 bases left between them. The CDR3 nucleotides read TGTGCCAGCAGCCCTAAACGACCCAGAGAAGCTTTCTTT. Translating it yields CASSPKRPREAFF.

This chain links TRBV18 with TRBJ2-1; 10 bases line up with TRBD2. Per germline, CDR1 KGHSH and CDR2 LQKENI. The CDR3 is 16 amino acids. J gave up 6 bases and V 2 bases, and 7 bases lay outside the gene matches. The CDR3 nucleotides read TGTGCCAGCTCACCAGGGCTAGCGGGAGAAGGCAATGAGCAGTTCTTC. It yields the protein CASSPGLAGEGNEQFF.

The chain couples TRBV5-1 to TRBJ2-1, with D possibly being TRBD1 (7 bases). The CDR3 runs 14 residues. The V gene lost 5 bases and the J gene lost 7 bases, with 16 bases spanning the gap. The germline V gene has CDR1 SGHRS and CDR2 YFSETQ. The CDR3 sequence is CASSTGEASNEQFF. CDR3 nucleotide sequence: TGCGCCAGCAGTACAGGGGAGGCTTCAAATGAGCAGTTCTTC.

The J gene is TRBJ2-5, the V gene TRBV2; D is perhaps TRBD1 (5 bases). Trimming left V 8 bases short and J 5 bases short, with 9 bases between. This CDR3 comprises 11 residues. Per germline, CDR1 SNHLY and CDR2 FYNNEI. The CDR3 here is CASGAGETQYF. CDR3 bases: TGTGCCAGCGGTGCAGGGGAGACCCAGTACTTC.

The genes are TRBV4-3 and TRBJ1-1; no clear D gene. Trimming removed 0 bases at V and 6 bases at J, with 11 bases between. CDR1 and CDR2 from the germline V gene are LGHNA and YSLEER. This CDR3 contains 14 residues. The CDR3 sequence: CASSQDLGRSEAFF. In nucleotides, the CDR3 is TGCGCCAGCAGCCAAGATCTTGGTCGTTCTGAAGCTTTCTTT.

This clone was seen a few times. The chain joins TRBV29-1 to TRBJ2-2; the D is unclear. Germline CDR1 and CDR2: SQVTM and ANQGSEA. The CDR3 covers 14 residues. V was trimmed by 3 bases and J by 1 base, leaving 9 bases between them. The DNA of the CDR3 is TGCAGCGTTGACCAGGCAGGGAACACCGGGGAGCTGTTTTTT. Protein sequence: CSVDQAGNTGELFF.

The J gene is TRBJ1-5, the V gene TRBV2; 8 positions match TRBD1. The germline CDR1 and CDR2 sequences are SNHLY and FYNNEI. With V trimmed by 5 bases and J by 2 bases, 5 bases remained unmatched. This CDR3 is built from 15 residues. CDR3 bases: TGTGCCAGCAGTTCAGACAGGGGAGGCAATCAGCCCCAGCATTTT. It is translated as CASSSDRGGNQPQHF.

The V and J genes are TRBV28 and TRBJ1-1; D is ambiguous. The CDR3 covers 12 residues. In germline, CDR1 is MDHEN, CDR2 SYDVKM. Trimming stripped 9 bases from V and 3 bases from J, with 11 bases between. For the CDR3, the DNA is TGTGCCAGGTTGCGGTGGGACACTGAAGCTTTCTTT. It translates to CARLRWDTEAFF.